This T cell receptor (beta chain) derives from a study of T cell responses to AZD1222 COVID-19 vaccine. Study-level points and caveats: Per reports, nearly half of all spike-specific TCRs target regions that are unmutated in variants. Mapped onto spike, vaccine-associated CD4 TCRs spanned it and were dominant at 160-218 and 743-854.

This clone was picked up a small number of times. As yet, its antigen is unknown. Looked up from germline, CDR1 is MRHNA and CDR2 is SNTAGT. This CDR3 has 13 amino acids. Trimming left V 2 bases short and J 0 bases short, with 2 bases between. The protocol was immunoSEQ multiplex PCR, while the TCRdb copy is restricted to in-frame clones and leaves out a portion. Altogether approximately 160,000 clones are present, about 91% being singletons, with the ten largest covering 3% to 3.5%. The source material was peripheral blood, sampled on day 0 of MenACWY control vaccination. The TCR originated in an adult in good health. The chain couples TRBV6-4 to TRBJ2-1; D not certain. The CDR3 is CASSDRSYNEQFF. The CDR3 nucleotides read TGTGCCAGCAGTGACCGCTCCTACAATGAGCAGTTCTTC.